One sample yielded the 9 T cell receptor beta chains listed below, sequenced in a study of post-analysis software for immune sequencing data. Whole-study findings and limits: There were a few TRBV segments more frequent in patients than controls, and TRBV5-6, TRBV5-1 and TRBV20-1 were among them.

Researchers reported that TCR beta cDNA libraries carried unique molecular identifiers. MiXCR, applied by TCRdb to the PCR reads, yields one record per CDR3 protein. The data show approximately 570,000 distinct CDR3 sequences, roughly 40% seen once. For these TCRs, the target antigens are not known. What was sequenced was blood. The receptors derive from a girl aged 5 to 17 with multiple sclerosis.

This rearrangement joins TRBV2 to TRBJ2-1, with 7 bases fitting TRBD1. Per germline, CDR1 SNHLY and CDR2 FYNNEI. The V and J ends lost 8 bases and 4 bases, in that order; junction bases with no gene match: 11. The CDR3 runs 15 residues. Here the CDR3 DNA reads TGTGCCAGCCTCTCCCCGGGACAGAATTACAATGAGCAGTTCTTC. It is translated as CASLSPGQNYNEQFF.

This clonotype has only a few counts. The chain has TRBV4-1 and TRBJ2-7; possibly TRBD2 for D (8 bases). The V end lost 2 bases, the J end lost 2 bases, and 13 bases lay between the germline ends. CDR3 size: 15 residues. Germline values: CDR1 MGHRA, CDR2 YSYEKL. The DNA of the CDR3 is TGCGCCAGCAGCCAACCGGGAGGGGGCCCCTACGAGCAGTACTTC. Encoded protein: CASSQPGGGPYEQYF.

The chain couples TRBV5-6 to TRBJ2-1; 11 bases fit TRBD1. Germline-derived CDR1 and CDR2 are SGHDT and YYEEEE. The CDR3 is made up of 15 amino acids. The V gene end was trimmed by 5 bases and the J gene end by 3 bases; junction bases not matched to a gene: 4. The CDR3 spells CASRSGTGGYNEQFF. The CDR3 DNA reads TGTGCCAGCAGATCCGGGACAGGGGGCTACAATGAGCAGTTCTTC.

In its sample, this clonotype was seen a few times. The chain joins TRBV27 to TRBJ2-1; 15 bases are a match to TRBD2. The CDR3 spans 18 residues. The V gene end was trimmed by 6 bases and the J gene end by 4 bases; junction bases not matched to a gene: 10. The V gene's germline CDR1 is MNHEY and CDR2 SMNVEV (reference sequence). The CDR3 sequence: CASSLPGLAGGLYNEQFF. The CDR3 DNA reads as TGTGCCAGCAGCCTCCCGGGACTAGCGGGGGGATTATACAATGAGCAGTTCTTC.

This clonotype was seen a few times. The chain couples TRBV11-2 to TRBJ2-1; D may match TRBD1 or TRBD2 (6 bases each). The CDR3 consists of 14 residues. Germline V gene data show CDR1 as SGHAT and CDR2 as FQNNGV. Trimming shortened V by 5 bases and J by 6 bases, and 14 bases separated the two germline ends. Here the CDR3 reads CASSALGGLNEQFF. CDR3 DNA sequence: TGTGCCAGCAGCGCCTTAGGGGGGCTCAATGAGCAGTTCTTC.

This clonotype was counted a few times. The chain joins TRBV5-5 to TRBJ2-4, with D uncertain. V lost 2 bases, J lost 1 base, and 7 bases lay in between. The CDR3 totals 14 residues. CDR1 is SGHKS and CDR2 is YYEKEE in the germline V gene (reference sequence). The CDR3, as DNA: TGTGCCAGCAGCTTTCCCCAGGCCAAAAACATTCAGTACTTC. Its translation is CASSFPQAKNIQYF.

This clonotype was seen a handful of times. The V call is TRBV29-1, the J call TRBJ2-1; 10 positions agree with TRBD1. Trimming at V came to 6 bases and at J to 5 bases, leaving 4 bases not matched to a gene. Germline lookup yields CDR1 SQVTM and CDR2 ANQGSEA. The CDR3 spans 13 residues. CDR3 in amino acids: CSVRQGANNEQFF. DNA of the CDR3: TGCAGCGTGCGACAGGGGGCAAACAATGAGCAGTTCTTC.

The J gene is TRBJ2-5, the V gene TRBV19; 9 nucleotides agree with TRBD1. The CDR3 has 16 amino acids. V was clipped by 1 base and J by 2 bases; unmatched bases: 5. Germline V gene lookup returns CDR1 LNHDA and CDR2 SQIVND (reference sequence). The DNA of the CDR3 is TGTGCCAGTAGTATAGGGAAGACAGGGGGACAAGAGACCCAGTACTTC. This codes for CASSIGKTGGQETQYF.

The rearrangement uses TRBV12-3 or TRBV12-4 and TRBJ2-1, with D hard to call. Between the trimmed V and J ends, which lost 6 bases and 4 bases, there was a span of 13 bases. The CDR3 runs 14 residues. This CDR3 reads CASSPSRIYNEQFF. In nucleotides, the CDR3 is TGTGCCAGCAGCCCGTCCAGAATTTACAATGAGCAGTTCTTC.